This T cell receptor beta chain derives from a study of T cell responses to AZD1222 COVID-19 vaccine (dated by TCRdb to the early 2020s). About the full investigation: TCR sequencing was performed for more than 230 trial participants, of whom around 210 were given two doses of AZD1222 and some 26 were given two doses of MenACWY control vaccine. Trial participants were enrolled into age subgroups of 18-55, 56-69 and 70-plus years, which contained roughly 150, 30 and 60 TCR-sequenced participants, respectively. What the study reported, not specific to this receptor: The whole spike protein was spanned by vaccine-associated CD4 TCRs, and dominant responses were seen in regions 160-218 and 743-854. The 56-69-year group was small, and its depth increase did not reach significance, likely because of low power. Conclusions about previously exposed vaccinees were limited because only six AZD1222 recipients were SARS-CoV-2 seropositive at baseline. Because no day 14 peak-response samples were available, repertoires were characterized only after the peak T cell response. Reportedly, close to half of the unique spike-specific TCRs recognized epitopes lying outside the regions that are mutated in the B.1.351 and B.1.1.7 variants. A significant rise in spike-specific TCR breadth and depth was observed after two AZD1222 doses relative to day 0 and relative to MenACWY recipients. Participants were mostly white British, with more females than males. The authors suggested clonal diversity may have been underestimated.

The sample's time point label is to be understood as: about 28 days (+/-7) after the second vaccine dose. AZD1222 recipients with second doses at about 4 weeks or about 12 weeks were pooled, because spike-specific TCR depth and breadth did not differ between schedules. The vaccinee samples were drawn from two UK trials, COV001 and COV002, one of which was a single-blind randomized controlled phase 2/3 trial testing AZD1222 (ChAdOx1 nCoV-19) in healthy adults. For TCRbeta chain sequencing, PBMC samples from trial participants were taken at day 0 and at day 28 after the second dose. The CDR3 regions of human TCRbeta chains were analyzed by immunosequencing. The authors' pipeline ran thus. TCRs in the repertoires were matched against a reference library of SARS-CoV-2-specific TCRs that had been generated with the MIRA antigen-specificity platform. Breadth meant the fraction of unique TCRs that were SARS-CoV-2-associated, whereas depth meant the fraction of total T cells that were SARS-CoV-2-associated. Using the MIRA data, each spike-specific TCR was assigned both to the spike region to which the TCR was reactive and to a CD4 or CD8 class. Log10-transformed breadth and depth values were compared by one-way ANOVA with Sidak's multiple comparisons tests. As stored in TCRdb, this immuneACCESS dataset retains in-frame rearrangements with V and J assigned. A fraction of the clones does not appear; measured against another copy, unresolved V genes explain less than half of the discrepancy, and the remainder lacks a known reason. V, J and clone size derive from that table, while D and trimming were established from the DNA sequence. The sample table lists tens of thousands of clones, roughly 88% of them with a count of one. More than 1.2% of the sample comes from the top ten.

Trimming costs V 4 bases and J 5 bases, and their ends lie 12 bases apart. The germline V gene gives CDR1 as SGHTA and CDR2 as FQGNSA. Including cysteine and phenylalanine, the CDR3 has 14 amino acids. The only DNA kept is the CDR3, 42 bases in frame from the first base. Turning to this clone: What this receptor recognizes is not known. No qualities accompany the bases; no much larger clone lies one base away.

The receptor was isolated from an adult who received the AZD1222 COVID-19 vaccine. In this chain, TRBV7-2 is recombined with TRBJ2-1; no D gene can be assigned with confidence. The sample was peripheral blood, taken 28 days after the second AZD1222 dose. In nucleotides, the sequence is TGTGCCAGCAGCTCTGGTGGATCAAACAATGAGCAGTTCTTC. Translated, it gives CASSSGGSNNEQFF.